The rows below give T cell receptor beta chains drawn from one sample of a study of sequential checkpoint blockade in melanoma. Generated by immunoSEQ multiplex PCR, the TCRdb table keeps only in-frame clones and is missing some. The profile shows roughly 19,000 clones, around four fifths of them singletons. Sequencing used CD8+ T cells sorted from blood (inferred from file names), obtained from a patient given nivolumab and ipilimumab in sequence. These receptors were obtained from a human donor with melanoma. The CDR3 runs from the conserved cysteine through the conserved F or W. Rows may omit the clone size; those that give it use once, few, many or a size class.

J	size	V	CDR3
TRBJ2-7	NA	TRBV11-2	CASSPLAGAYEQYF
TRBJ2-7	NA	TRBV4-1	CASSPGPLTSEQYF
TRBJ1-5	NA	TRBV6-5	CASSYSGDREHF
TRBJ2-5	NA	TRBV13	CASSSRGDQETQYF
TRBJ2-1	once	TRBV19	CASSILGLTNNEQFF
NA	NA	TRBV7-9	CASSSSVGAYEQYF
TRBJ2-7	NA	TRBV6-5	CASSWGTNYEQYF
TRBJ2-3	NA	TRBV11-2	CASSLDSGTPTDTQYF
TRBJ1-2	NA	TRBV29-1	CSAEGDYGYTF
TRBJ1-4	NA	TRBV7-6	CASRELRGSTNEKLFF
TRBJ2-7	NA	TRBV19	CASSNRAGSYEQYF
TRBJ1-2	NA	TRBV2	CASSPDIATLPYGYTF
TRBJ2-1	once	TRBV13	CASSSGLAEHNEQFF
TRBJ1-2	NA	TRBV11-2	CASSPSTGGNYGYTF
TRBJ2-4	once	TRBV6-6	CASSWGQREIDIQYF
TRBJ2-1	NA	TRBV10-1	CASSESGGNEQFF
TRBJ2-7	NA	TRBV6-5	CASSERGLYEQYF
TRBJ2-5	NA	TRBV10-3	CAISDPEQETQYF
TRBJ2-2	NA	TRBV7-9	CASSPTLTGELFF
TRBJ2-7	NA	TRBV6-5	CASSAGQGAYEQYF
TRBJ2-1	NA	TRBV28	CASSIGTSEGPNEQFF
TRBJ1-1	NA	TRBV7-6	CASSLDRETEAFF
TRBJ2-1	NA	TRBV19	CASSPSGGFYNEQFF
TRBJ1-5	NA	TRBV27	CASSSIHRAYQPQHF
TRBJ2-7	few	TRBV19	CASSIAQGSYEQYF
TRBJ2-3	NA	TRBV2	CARRGPSTDTQYF
TRBJ1-1	NA	TRBV2	CASSERQRLSEAFF
TRBJ2-2	NA	TRBV27	CASSMGRRTGELFF
TRBJ2-3	NA	TRBV2	CASAKASGSSDTQYF
TRBJ1-2	NA	TRBV4-2	CASSQDPEENYGYTF
TRBJ1-2	NA	TRBV27	CASSFRRDANYGYTF
TRBJ2-7	NA	TRBV27	CASSFRRASYEQYF
TRBJ2-1	once	TRBV19	CASRGGSRDNEQFF
TRBJ2-5	NA	TRBV19	CASSPRQGASPGEQYF
TRBJ2-7	NA	TRBV10-1	CASSELAGETYEQYF
TRBJ1-5	NA	TRBV15	CATSRDDRANQPQHF
TRBJ2-1	NA	TRBV5-6	CASSSAGGNYNEQFF
TRBJ1-2	NA	TRBV14	CASSQDSRYGYTF
TRBJ2-7	NA	TRBV19	CASSTGTGATRIPPYEQYF
TRBJ1-5	NA	TRBV27	CASSLYGGREGGQPQHF
TRBJ2-2	NA	TRBV29-1	CSGHTSGGANGELFF
TRBJ2-7	NA	TRBV27	CASSLYPLSYEQYF
TRBJ2-7	NA	TRBV29-1	CSVQPTGTYEQYF
TRBJ1-1	NA	TRBV5-1	CASSLGTGGWGTEAFF
TRBJ1-5	NA	TRBV19	CASRYGWGLQPQHF
TRBJ1-1	once	TRBV6-1	CAGGHWNTEAFF
TRBJ2-2	NA	TRBV27	CASRLQGRRTTGELFF
TRBJ2-5	NA	TRBV29-1	CSVDIGARQETQYF